This is a list of T cell receptor beta chains from one sample in a study of cytomegalovirus exposure and HLA in healthy donors. Here immunoSEQ multiplex PCR was the method, and the copy in TCRdb shows in-frame clones only, minus some. The sample holds approximately 200,000 clones, approximately 80% seen once. Sequences were obtained from PBMCs. The receptors were sampled from a girl aged 2-10 years in good health and CMV-seronegative. Both conserved end residues are part of each CDR3. The D gene is left open where the match is weak. Only part of the rows carry a size: once, few, many, or a class if the clone is expanded.

cdr3_aa cdr3_nt clone_size d_call j_call v_call
CASSPRQGIYEQYF TGTGCCAGCAGCCCCCGACAGGGGATCTACGAGCAGTACTTC NA TRBD1 TRBJ2-7 TRBV13
CASRITGEGNYTF TGCGCCAGCAGAATAACAGGGGAAGGGAACTACACCTTC NA TRBD1 TRBJ1-2 TRBV5-1
CSVTSPRKTGELFF TGCAGCGTTACCTCTCCGAGAAAAACCGGGGAGCTGTTTTTT few NA TRBJ2-2 TRBV29-1
CAISYRGLEPQHF TGTGCCATCAGTTACAGGGGGCTAGAGCCCCAGCATTTT few TRBD1 TRBJ1-5 TRBV10-3
CAWTRGTAYGYEQYF TGTGCCTGGACACGTGGGACAGCCTATGGTTACGAGCAGTACTTC NA TRBD1 TRBJ2-7 TRBV30
CSVVSGNAYEQYF TGCAGCGTTGTATCAGGGAATGCCTACGAGCAGTACTTC once NA TRBJ2-7 TRBV29-1
CATSSGTGANTGELFF TGTGCCACCTCCTCCGGGACAGGGGCCAACACCGGGGAGCTGTTTTTT NA TRBD1 TRBJ2-2 TRBV7-7
CASSPTGLGGRAFF TGTGCCAGCAGTCCTACAGGGCTGGGGGGGCGAGCTTTCTTT NA NA TRBJ1-1 TRBV27
CASSPDTGTAFF TGTGCCAGCAGCCCAGATACAGGGACAGCTTTCTTT NA NA TRBJ1-1 TRBV5-4
CASSIDLPSGSASYEQYF TGTGCCAGTAGTATAGATCTCCCCAGCGGGAGTGCCTCCTACGAGCAGTACTTC NA TRBD2 TRBJ2-7 TRBV19
CASSRDIPNEKLFF TGTGCCAGCAGCCGGGACATACCTAATGAAAAACTGTTTTTT NA NA TRBJ1-4 TRBV6-6
CASSDGWTATLGEQYF TGTGCCAGCAGTGACGGCTGGACAGCGACGCTTGGCGAGCAGTACTTC NA NA TRBJ2-7 TRBV2
CASSPRGVANTGELFF TGTGCCAGCTCACCACGGGGGGTCGCGAACACCGGGGAGCTGTTTTTT NA NA TRBJ2-2 TRBV18
CASSVAPGGADTGELFF TGTGCCAGCAGCGTAGCTCCAGGGGGCGCCGACACCGGGGAGCTGTTTTTT once TRBD1 TRBJ2-2 TRBV9
CASSIARLAGNTGELFF TGTGCCAGTAGTATAGCAAGACTAGCGGGGAACACCGGGGAGCTGTTTTTT NA TRBD2 TRBJ2-2 TRBV19
CSVEDDLNTEAFF TGCAGCGTTGAAGATGACTTGAACACTGAAGCTTTCTTT NA NA TRBJ1-1 TRBV29-1
CAWHSYGTAYTEAFF TGTGCCTGGCACTCCTACGGGACAGCTTACACTGAAGCTTTCTTT few TRBD1 TRBJ1-1 TRBV30
CASSEVTGNYGYTF TGTGCCAGCAGTGAAGTGACAGGGAACTATGGCTACACCTTC NA TRBD1 TRBJ1-2 TRBV6-4
CASSPNYEQYF TGTGCCAGCTCACCCAATTACGAGCAGTACTTC NA NA TRBJ2-7 TRBV18
CASRDRGRLPYEQYF TGTGCCAGCAGGGACAGGGGGCGCTTACCCTACGAGCAGTACTTC NA TRBD1 TRBJ2-7 TRBV27
CSVEDRAGRKGGYTF TGCAGCGTTGAAGATCGGGCAGGGAGGAAGGGTGGCTACACCTTC NA NA TRBJ1-2 TRBV29-1
CASSPFPPPGTEAFF TGTGCCAGCTCACCATTTCCACCCCCAGGTACTGAAGCTTTCTTT NA NA TRBJ1-1 TRBV18
CASSIALEPEQYF TGTGCCAGCAGTATCGCTTTGGAGCCCGAGCAGTACTTC NA NA TRBJ2-7 TRBV5-4
CASSSRSPRGAFF TGTGCCAGCAGCTCCCGCAGTCCGCGGGGAGCTTTCTTT once NA TRBJ1-1 TRBV7-9
CASKTGGAPSGANVLTF TGTGCCAGTAAAACAGGGGGCGCCCCCTCTGGGGCCAACGTCCTGACTTTC NA TRBD1 TRBJ2-6 TRBV27
CASSSDFIYEQCF TGTGCCAGCAGCTCGGACTTTATCTACGAGCAGTGCTTC NA NA TRBJ2-7 TRBV7-2
CASSQDPGYYGYTF TGTGCCAGCAGCCAAGATCCAGGGTACTATGGCTACACCTTC few NA TRBJ1-2 TRBV14
CASRRDRSSGNTIYF TGTGCCAGTAGGCGGGACAGGAGCTCTGGAAACACCATATATTTT NA TRBD1 TRBJ1-3 TRBV19
CARRYSNQPQHF TGTGCCAGGAGGTATAGCAATCAGCCCCAGCATTTT few NA TRBJ1-5 TRBV11-3
CASGQASYNEQFF TGTGCCAGCGGACAGGCCTCCTACAATGAGCAGTTCTTC NA TRBD1 TRBJ2-1 TRBV7-9
CASTTFSGANVLTF TGTGCCAGCACCACTTTTTCCGGGGCCAACGTCCTGACTTTC NA NA TRBJ2-6 TRBV27
CASTRVGTGNGYTF TGTGCCAGCACCCGAGTTGGGACAGGGAATGGCTACACCTTC few TRBD1 TRBJ1-2 TRBV6-5
CASSKRADRADGYTF TGTGCCAGCAGCAAAAGGGCCGACAGGGCGGATGGCTACACCTTC once TRBD1 TRBJ1-2 TRBV7-9
CASSIWDRKETQYF TGTGCCAGTAGTATATGGGACAGGAAAGAGACCCAGTACTTC NA TRBD1 TRBJ2-5 TRBV19
CASSLGQRHYEQYF TGTGCCAGTAGTCTGGGACAGCGACACTACGAGCAGTACTTC NA TRBD1 TRBJ2-7 TRBV19
CASSHLLGGADTEAFF TGTGCCAGCAGCCACCTCCTCGGGGGGGCAGACACTGAAGCTTTCTTT NA NA TRBJ1-1 TRBV4-2
CASSFGESYEQYF TGTGCCAGCAGTTTTGGGGAGTCCTACGAGCAGTACTTC NA NA TRBJ2-7 TRBV27
CASSGGTSGYEQYF TGTGCCAGCAGCGGCGGGACTAGCGGATACGAGCAGTACTTC once TRBD2 TRBJ2-7 TRBV5-6
CAISEPGSLTSNPTDTQYF TGTGCCATCAGTGAGCCTGGTAGTTTAACTAGCAACCCCACAGATACGCAGTATTTT NA NA TRBJ2-3 TRBV10-3
CASSQSRTVRQPQHF TGCGCCAGCAGTCAATCGCGGACAGTTCGGCAGCCCCAGCATTTT NA NA TRBJ1-5 TRBV23-1
CASSLYRGQSTGELFF TGTGCCAGCAGCTTGTACAGGGGGCAAAGCACCGGGGAGCTGTTTTTT NA TRBD1 TRBJ2-2 TRBV11-1
CASSYEAGVRYNEQFF TGTGCCAGCAGTTACGAAGCGGGAGTGCGCTACAATGAGCAGTTCTTC few TRBD2 TRBJ2-1 TRBV6-5
CASSWTNTDTQYF TGTGCCAGCTCTTGGACAAACACAGATACGCAGTATTTT few NA TRBJ2-3 TRBV9
CASTRGTSGSPDTQYF TGTGCCAGTACCAGAGGGACTAGCGGGTCCCCAGATACGCAGTATTTT few TRBD2 TRBJ2-3 TRBV19
CASSLDSNYEQYF TGTGCCAGCAGCTTGGACTCAAACTACGAGCAGTACTTC NA NA TRBJ2-7 TRBV7-9
CASSPPTRTDTQYF TGCGCCAGCAGCCCCCCGACTAGAACAGATACGCAGTATTTT NA NA TRBJ2-3 TRBV4-1
CASSLGGGGGGNTIYF TGTGCCAGCAGCTTAGGCGGCGGGGGTGGCGGAAACACCATATATTTT NA NA TRBJ1-3 TRBV7-9
CASSTTAYGYTF TGTGCCAGCAGTACGACAGCCTATGGCTACACCTTC NA NA TRBJ1-2 TRBV2